Each of the 4 T cell receptor beta chains below was sequenced from the same sample in a study of beta chain features in type 1 diabetes. No cognate antigen is known for these TCRs. Study results and limitations: Shorter TCRB CDR3s, moderately but significantly so, marked every one of the four CD4+ subsets in Type 1 diabetes patients.

Expressed TCRB transcripts were sequenced, since all the RNA that had been isolated was reverse transcribed. Method: immunoSEQ multiplex PCR; TCRdb's copy keeps in-frame clones and lacks some. Found here are around 130,000 clones, 7% to 10% of them singletons; the top ten hold roughly 0.75%. Input material: central memory CD4+ T cells from blood. The receptor set was obtained from a man younger than 40 with type 1 diabetes.

Only a few counts were recorded for this clone. V and J are TRBV6-5 and TRBJ2-7, with D unresolved. Per the germline V gene, CDR1 is MNHEY and CDR2 is SVGAGI. The CDR3 is 13 residues long. V lost 7 bases and J 3 bases, leaving 13 bases between the germline ends. The CDR3, as DNA: TGTGCCAGCAAAATTGGCCCGCACTACGAGCAGTACTTC. As protein: CASKIGPHYEQYF.

The table lists this clone with a few counts. The rearrangement joins TRBV19 to TRBJ1-1, with D possibly matching TRBD1 (5 bases). CDR1 is LNHDA and CDR2 is SQIVND in the germline V gene (reference sequence). The V end lost 5 bases, the J end lost 3 bases, and 7 bases lay between the germline ends. The CDR3 totals 12 residues. This CDR3 reads CASSPGDTEAFF. The CDR3, as DNA: TGTGCCAGTAGTCCGGGGGACACTGAAGCTTTCTTT.

This clone was counted only a few times. V usage is TRBV30 and J usage is TRBJ1-5, with D possibly being TRBD1 (6 bases). The V and J ends lost 3 bases and 4 bases respectively, with 19 bases between them. The germline gives CDR1 GTSNPN, CDR2 SVGIG (reference sequence). CDR3 length equals 16 residues. This CDR3 reads CAWSLGIGGENQPQHF. The CDR3 DNA reads as TGTGCCTGGAGCCTCGGTATAGGGGGTGAAAATCAGCCCCAGCATTTT.

J is TRBJ2-1 and V is TRBV11-2; 14 bases agree with TRBD2. Trimming at V came to 4 bases and at J to 12 bases, leaving 5 bases not matched to a gene. CDR3 size: 14 residues. Germline loops: CDR1 SGHAT, CDR2 FQNNGV. In nucleotides, the CDR3 is TGTGCCAGCAGCTCGACTAGCGGGGGGGCTCGGCAGTTCTTC. It translates to CASSSTSGGARQFF.